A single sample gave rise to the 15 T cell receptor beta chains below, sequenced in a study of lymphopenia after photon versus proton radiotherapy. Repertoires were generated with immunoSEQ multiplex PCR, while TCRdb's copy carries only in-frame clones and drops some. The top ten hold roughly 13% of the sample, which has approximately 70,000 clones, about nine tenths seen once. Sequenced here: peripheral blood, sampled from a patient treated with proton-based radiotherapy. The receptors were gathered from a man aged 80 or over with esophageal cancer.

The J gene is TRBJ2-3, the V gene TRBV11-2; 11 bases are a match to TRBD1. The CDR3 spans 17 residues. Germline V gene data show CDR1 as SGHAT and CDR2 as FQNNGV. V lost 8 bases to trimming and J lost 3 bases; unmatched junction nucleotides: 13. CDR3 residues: CASRLGGGQGATDTQYF. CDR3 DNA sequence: TGTGCCAGCCGCCTCGGCGGCGGACAGGGGGCGACAGATACGCAGTATTTT. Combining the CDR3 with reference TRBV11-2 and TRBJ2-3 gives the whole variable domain EAGVAQSPRYKIIEKRQSVAFWCNPISGHATLYWYQQILGQGPKLLIQFQNNGVVDDSQLPKDRFSAERLKGVDSTLKIQPAKLEDSAVYLCASRLGGGQGATDTQYFGPGTRLTVL.

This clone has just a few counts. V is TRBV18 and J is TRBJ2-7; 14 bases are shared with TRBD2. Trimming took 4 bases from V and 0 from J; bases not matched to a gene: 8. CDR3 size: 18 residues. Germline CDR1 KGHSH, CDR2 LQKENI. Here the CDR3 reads CASSRPPGTSGSSYEQYF. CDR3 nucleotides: TGTGCCAGCTCACGACCCCCCGGGACTAGCGGGAGCTCCTACGAGCAGTACTTC. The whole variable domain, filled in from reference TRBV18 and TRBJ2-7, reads NAGVMQNPRHLVRRRGQEARLRCSPMKGHSHVYWYRQLPEEGLKFMVYLQKENIIDESGMPKERFSAEFPKEGPSILRIQQVVRGDSAAYFCASSRPPGTSGSSYEQYFGPGTRLTVT.

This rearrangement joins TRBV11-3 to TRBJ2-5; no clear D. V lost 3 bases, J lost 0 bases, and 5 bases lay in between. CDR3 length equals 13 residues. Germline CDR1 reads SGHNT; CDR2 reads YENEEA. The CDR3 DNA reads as TGTGCCAGCAGCTTTACCTACCAAGAGACCCAGTACTTC. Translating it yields CASSFTYQETQYF.

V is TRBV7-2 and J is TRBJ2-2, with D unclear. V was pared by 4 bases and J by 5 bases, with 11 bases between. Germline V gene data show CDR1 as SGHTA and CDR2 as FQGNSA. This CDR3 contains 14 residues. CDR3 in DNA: TGTGCCAGCAGCTCAGGAGTGTCGACCGGGGAGCTGTTTTTT. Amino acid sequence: CASSSGVSTGELFF.

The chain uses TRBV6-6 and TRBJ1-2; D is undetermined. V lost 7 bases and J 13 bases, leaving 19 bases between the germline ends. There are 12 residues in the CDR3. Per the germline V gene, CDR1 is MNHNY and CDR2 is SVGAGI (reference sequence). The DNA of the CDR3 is TGTGCCAGCACCAACCCCCCCAGCAGGCCCACCTTC. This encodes CASTNPPSRPTF.

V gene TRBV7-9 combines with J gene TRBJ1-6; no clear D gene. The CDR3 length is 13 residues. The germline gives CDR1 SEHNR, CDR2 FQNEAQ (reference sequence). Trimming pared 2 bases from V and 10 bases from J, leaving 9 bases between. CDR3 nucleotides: TGTGCCAGCAGCTTATCAGGCTCATCACCCCTCCACTTT. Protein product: CASSLSGSSPLHF.

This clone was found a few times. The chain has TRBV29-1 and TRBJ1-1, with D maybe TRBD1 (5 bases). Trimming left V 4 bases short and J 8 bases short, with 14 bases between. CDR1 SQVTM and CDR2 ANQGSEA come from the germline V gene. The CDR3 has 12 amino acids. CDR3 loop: CSVGRSTEEAFF. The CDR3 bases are TGCAGCGTTGGAAGGTCGACAGAGGAAGCTTTCTTT.

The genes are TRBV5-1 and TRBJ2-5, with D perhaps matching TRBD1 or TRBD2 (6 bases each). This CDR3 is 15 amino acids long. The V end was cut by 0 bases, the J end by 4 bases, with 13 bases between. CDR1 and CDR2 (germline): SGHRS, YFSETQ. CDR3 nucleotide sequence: TGCGCCAGCAGCTTGGGCTGGGGGGCAGGAGAGACCCAGTACTTC. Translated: CASSLGWGAGETQYF.

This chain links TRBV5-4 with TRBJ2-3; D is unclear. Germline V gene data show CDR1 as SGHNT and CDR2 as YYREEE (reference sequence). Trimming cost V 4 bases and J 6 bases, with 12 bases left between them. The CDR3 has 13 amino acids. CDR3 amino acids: CASSGRLADTQYF. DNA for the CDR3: TGTGCCAGCAGCGGGCGCCTGGCGGATACGCAGTATTTT. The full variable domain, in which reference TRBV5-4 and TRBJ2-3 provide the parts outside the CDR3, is ETGVTQSPTHLIKTRGQQVTLRCSSQSGHNTVSWYQQALGQGPQFIFQYYREEENGRGNFPPRFSGLQFPNYSSELNVNALELDDSALYLCASSGRLADTQYFGPGTRLTVL.

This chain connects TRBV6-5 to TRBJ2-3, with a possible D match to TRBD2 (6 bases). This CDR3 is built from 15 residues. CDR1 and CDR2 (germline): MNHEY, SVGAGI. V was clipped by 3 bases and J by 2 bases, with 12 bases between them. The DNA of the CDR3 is TGTGCCAGCAGTTATGGGCGGGAACCCACAGATACGCAGTATTTT. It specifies CASSYGREPTDTQYF.

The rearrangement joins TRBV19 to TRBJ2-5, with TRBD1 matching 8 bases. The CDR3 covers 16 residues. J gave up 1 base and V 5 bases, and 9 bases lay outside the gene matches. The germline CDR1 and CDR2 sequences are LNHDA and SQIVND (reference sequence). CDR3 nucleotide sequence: TGTGCCAGTAGTTTCTCCCAGGGGGCTGGCCAAGAGACCCAGTACTTC. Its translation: CASSFSQGAGQETQYF.

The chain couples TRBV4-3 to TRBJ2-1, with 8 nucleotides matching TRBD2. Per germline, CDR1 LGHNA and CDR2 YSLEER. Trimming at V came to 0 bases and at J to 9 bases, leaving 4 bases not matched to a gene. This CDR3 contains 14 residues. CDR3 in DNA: TGCGCCAGCAGCCAAGATCGGGGGGGAGGTGAGCAGTTCTTC. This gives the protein CASSQDRGGGEQFF.

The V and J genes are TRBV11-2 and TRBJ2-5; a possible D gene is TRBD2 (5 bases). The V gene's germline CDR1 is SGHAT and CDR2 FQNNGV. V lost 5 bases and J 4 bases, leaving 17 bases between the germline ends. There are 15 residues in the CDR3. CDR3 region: CASSISWGVGETQYF. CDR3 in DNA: TGTGCCAGCAGCATTAGCTGGGGAGTTGGAGAGACCCAGTACTTC.

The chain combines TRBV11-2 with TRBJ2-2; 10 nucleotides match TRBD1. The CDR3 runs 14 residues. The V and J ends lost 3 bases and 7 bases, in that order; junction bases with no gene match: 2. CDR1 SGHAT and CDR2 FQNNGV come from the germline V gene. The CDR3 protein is CASSLGTGVGELFF. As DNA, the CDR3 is TGTGCCAGCAGCTTGGGGACAGGGGTCGGGGAGCTGTTTTTT.

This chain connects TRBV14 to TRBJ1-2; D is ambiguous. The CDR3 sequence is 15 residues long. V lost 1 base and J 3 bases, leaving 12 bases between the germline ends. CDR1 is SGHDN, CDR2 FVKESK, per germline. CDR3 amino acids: CASSQGVGEDYGYTF. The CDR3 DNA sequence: TGTGCCAGCAGCCAAGGGGTTGGTGAGGACTATGGCTACACCTTC.